Given below is one T cell receptor beta chain in context. This entry belongs to a study of shared clonotypes between healthy human individuals. Per germline, CDR1 PRHDT and CDR2 FYEKMQ (reference sequence). The CDR3 is 12 residues long. Trimming shortened V by 0 bases and J by 6 bases, and 6 bases separated the two germline ends. The protocol was immunoSEQ multiplex PCR, while the TCRdb copy is restricted to in-frame clones and leaves out a portion. The profile shows over 750,000 clones, approximately 97% of them singletons. Cells designated naive CD8 were CD45RO-negative and were positively selected for CCR7, with terminally differentiated effector memory CD45RA+ cells excluded.

The TCR comes from a man under 40 in good health. The sample taken for sequencing was naive CD8+ T cells sorted from blood. The rearrangement links TRBV13 to TRBJ2-7; D is unresolved. CDR3 residues: CASSLGLTEQYF. The CDR3 DNA sequence: TGTGCCAGCAGCTTAGGCCTAACCGAGCAGTACTTC.